A single sample gave rise to the 5 T cell receptor beta chains below, sequenced in a study of cytomegalovirus exposure and HLA in healthy donors. 13 Jbeta primers and 60 Vbeta primers were used for the PCR. The method was immunoSEQ multiplex PCR; TCRdb's version includes in-frame clones alone and lacks a portion of them. Among roughly 170,000 clones, about four fifths were seen once, and the ten largest hold 4.8%. The sequenced sample was PBMCs. These receptors came from a man aged 18 to 30 in good health and CMV-seronegative.

The chain has TRBV2 and TRBJ2-1; TRBD2 matches 7 bases. Trimming cost V 7 bases and J 2 bases; bases outside gene matches: 8. This CDR3 is built from 15 residues. CDR1 SNHLY and CDR2 FYNNEI come from the germline V gene. CDR3 loop: CASTPGLGAYNEQFF. CDR3 in DNA: TGTGCCAGCACCCCCGGACTAGGGGCCTACAATGAGCAGTTCTTC.

The genes are TRBV5-1 and TRBJ2-1, with TRBD2 matching over 10 bases. CDR1 is SGHRS and CDR2 is YFSETQ in the germline V gene. V lost 3 bases to trimming and J lost 3 bases; unmatched junction nucleotides: 6. This CDR3 contains 16 residues. CDR3 sequence: CASSSSGGPLYNEQFF. The CDR3 nucleotides are TGCGCCAGCAGCTCTAGCGGGGGCCCTCTCTACAATGAGCAGTTCTTC.

The chain has TRBV14 and TRBJ2-7, with D possibly matching TRBD1 (6 bases). V was clipped by 0 bases and J by 2 bases, with 17 bases between them. From germline, CDR1 is SGHDN and CDR2 FVKESK. The CDR3 has 17 amino acids. The CDR3, as DNA: TGTGCCAGCAGCCAAGAAAATGGAGACAGGTTTACCTACGAGCAGTACTTC. This sequence encodes CASSQENGDRFTYEQYF.

J is TRBJ1-5 and V is TRBV2; unclear D gene. Deletions cut 1 base from V and 0 bases from J, with 4 bases between. CDR3 length: 14 amino acids. CDR1 is SNHLY, CDR2 FYNNEI, per germline. CDR3 in amino acids: CASSEVDSNQPQHF. Written as DNA, the CDR3 is TGTGCCAGCAGTGAAGTAGATAGCAATCAGCCCCAGCATTTT.

This clone has more than one count but fewer than ten. V and J are TRBV5-1 and TRBJ2-5; D unclear. The CDR3 covers 12 residues. Germline loops: CDR1 SGHRS, CDR2 YFSETQ. V was cut by 0 bases and J by 5 bases, with 5 bases left in between. The CDR3 is CASSLARETQYF. Here the CDR3 DNA reads TGCGCCAGCAGCTTGGCCCGGGAGACCCAGTACTTC.